Presented here are 27 T cell receptor beta chains from one specimen sequenced in a study of blood T cell repertoires in COVID-19. Measured with immunoSEQ multiplex PCR; TCRdb has only the in-frame clones, and not every one. This table has roughly 100,000 clones, 65% to 90% appearing once. Sample: peripheral blood. The receptors originated from a man aged 45-65 years with acute or convalescent COVID-19.

The chain recombines TRBV29-1 with TRBJ2-1; D unresolved. CDR1 and CDR2 (germline): SQVTM, ANQGSEA. The CDR3 is 14 amino acids. Trimming cost V 3 bases and J 3 bases, with 12 bases left between them. CDR3 nucleotides: TGCAGCGTTGATCTTGCAGTCCACTACAATGAGCAGTTCTTC. It translates to CSVDLAVHYNEQFF.

The V and J genes are TRBV18 and TRBJ2-5; D not certain. Germline CDR1 reads KGHSH; CDR2 reads LQKENI. V gave up 5 bases and J gave up 3 bases, with 10 bases separating them. The CDR3 is 13 amino acids. This CDR3 is CASSSESEETQYF. DNA of the CDR3: TGTGCCAGCTCATCGGAGTCGGAAGAGACCCAGTACTTC.

The V and J genes are TRBV5-1 and TRBJ2-6, with TRBD1 identical over 8 bases. From germline, CDR1 is SGHRS and CDR2 YFSETQ. The V and J ends lost 4 bases and 0 bases, in that order; junction bases with no gene match: 9. The CDR3 covers 18 residues. In nucleotides, the CDR3 is TGCGCCAGCAGCCCCCGGGACAGGCTCTACTCTGGGGCCAACGTCCTGACTTTC. Translation: CASSPRDRLYSGANVLTF.

The chain employs TRBV5-8 and TRBJ2-1, with D maybe TRBD2 (5 bases). V lost 5 bases to trimming and J lost 8 bases, with 26 bases between them. This CDR3 is 17 amino acids long. In germline, CDR1 is SGHTS, CDR2 YDEGEE. CDR3 nucleotide sequence: TGTGCCAGCAGGGTTGTCGTCGGTCGGGCGGGCATCGATGAGCAGTTCTTC. This translates into CASRVVVGRAGIDEQFF.

The chain has TRBV4-1 and TRBJ1-4; no reliable D call. Germline CDR1 MGHRA, CDR2 YSYEKL. This CDR3 is built from 16 residues. The V end was cut by 4 bases, the J end by 5 bases, with 17 bases between. DNA of the CDR3: TGCGCCAGCAGCCTAGAAACCGGACTGCAAAATGAAAAACTGTTTTTT. Amino acids: CASSLETGLQNEKLFF.

The chain carries TRBV11-3 and TRBJ2-3; 10 bases map to TRBD2. With V trimmed by 0 bases and J by 4 bases, 10 bases remained unmatched. CDR3 length: 18 amino acids. CDR1 and CDR2 from the germline V gene are SGHNT and YENEEA. Here the CDR3 reads CASSLERASGSLADTQYF. CDR3 sequence (DNA): TGTGCCAGCAGCTTAGAAAGGGCTAGCGGGAGTCTTGCAGATACGCAGTATTTT.

This clone was detected only once. This chain links TRBV5-1 with TRBJ2-1, with 10 bases that match TRBD1. The trim removed 2 bases at V and 7 bases at J, leaving 6 bases unmatched. The CDR3 loop spans 15 amino acids. In germline, CDR1 is SGHRS, CDR2 YFSETQ. The CDR3 nucleotides read TGCGCCAGCAGCTTCCGGGACAGGGGAACGAATGAGCAGTTCTTC. It codes for CASSFRDRGTNEQFF.

In nucleotides, the CDR3 is TGTGCCACCAGTGACAACACAGGGATCTATGGCTACACCTTC. Protein product: CATSDNTGIYGYTF. V is TRBV24-1 and J is TRBJ1-2; D is perhaps TRBD1 (6 bases). The CDR3 runs 14 residues. The germline CDR1 and CDR2 sequences are KGHDR and SFDVKD. V was cut by 4 bases and J by 4 bases, with 12 bases left in between.

V and J are TRBV11-3 and TRBJ2-3; TRBD2 aligns across 8 bases. Losses at the gene ends were 3 bases for V and 4 bases for J; bases not matched to a gene: 9. This CDR3 is 16 amino acids long. CDR1 and CDR2 (germline): SGHNT, YENEEA. The CDR3 sequence is CASSFGLAEESDTQYF. DNA for the CDR3: TGTGCCAGCAGCTTCGGACTAGCTGAGGAATCAGATACGCAGTATTTT. Based on the CDR3 plus reference TRBV11-3 and TRBJ2-3, the full variable domain is EAGVVQSPRYKIIEKKQPVAFWCNPISGHNTLYWYLQNLGQGPELLIRYENEEAVDDSQLPKDRFSAERLKGVDSTLKIQPAELGDSAVYLCASSFGLAEESDTQYFGPGTRLTVL.

This clone has only one observation. V is TRBV9 and J is TRBJ2-7; D might be TRBD2 (6 bases). Trimming removed 4 bases from V and 6 bases from J, with 14 bases in between. The CDR3 is 13 amino acids. Germline V gene data show CDR1 as SGDLS and CDR2 as YYNGEE. In nucleotides, the CDR3 is TGTGCCAGCAGCCCTGGGCAGGGAGGCGAGCAGTACTTC. Protein sequence: CASSPGQGGEQYF.

The rearrangement joins TRBV6-2 or TRBV6-3 to TRBJ2-3, with D possibly being TRBD1 (6 bases). Germline V gene data show CDR1 as MNHEY and CDR2 as SVGEGT. The CDR3 runs to 15 residues. Trimming shortened V by 5 bases and J by 1 base, and 13 bases separated the two germline ends. CDR3 residues: CASSPQGLGTDTQYF. The CDR3 DNA sequence: TGTGCCAGCAGTCCCCAGGGGTTGGGCACAGATACGCAGTATTTT.

This chain links TRBV5-6 with TRBJ2-5, with 8 bases that match TRBD1. CDR1 is SGHDT, CDR2 YYEEEE, per germline. CDR3 length: 14 amino acids. The ends lost 3 bases at V and 5 bases at J; junction bases unmatched: 6. In DNA form, the CDR3 reads TGTGCCAGCAGCTCGGACAGGGCTGGGGAGACCCAGTACTTC. As protein: CASSSDRAGETQYF.

V and J are TRBV28 and TRBJ1-1; D may be TRBD1 (6 bases). The CDR3 totals 16 residues. Trimming pared 3 bases from V and 1 base from J, leaving 15 bases between. Germline V gene sequence: CDR1 MDHEN, CDR2 SYDVKM. As DNA, the CDR3 is TGTGCCAGCAGTTTGTTGATTGGGGGCGAGAACACTGAAGCTTTCTTT. It specifies CASSLLIGGENTEAFF.

The rearrangement uses TRBV28 and TRBJ1-1; TRBD1 might be the D (5 bases). Germline CDR1 is MDHEN and CDR2 is SYDVKM. The CDR3 has 16 residues. V lost 5 bases to trimming and J lost 0 bases, with 16 bases between them. CDR3 residues: CASSKTRQPLNTEAFF. The CDR3 bases are TGTGCCAGCAGTAAAACTCGACAGCCTTTGAACACTGAAGCTTTCTTT.

V gene TRBV9 combines with J gene TRBJ2-2; 9 bases line up with TRBD2. The trim removed 3 bases at V and 0 bases at J, leaving 3 bases unmatched. Germline values: CDR1 SGDLS, CDR2 YYNGEE. CDR3 length equals 16 residues. CDR3 bases: TGTGCCAGCAGCGGGAGGACTAGCGCGAACACCGGGGAGCTGTTTTTT. Translating gives CASSGRTSANTGELFF.

The chain recombines TRBV12-3 or TRBV12-4 with TRBJ2-1, with TRBD2 matching over 8 bases. The CDR3 has 13 amino acids. V was clipped by 6 bases and J by 4 bases; unmatched bases: 2. The CDR3 loop reads CASRTSAYNEQFF. CDR3 bases: TGTGCCAGCAGGACTAGCGCGTACAATGAGCAGTTCTTC.

V and J are TRBV5-4 and TRBJ2-1; D remains unclear. The CDR3 has 15 residues. V was shortened by 0 bases and J by 0 bases, with 7 bases between the two germline ends. Per germline, CDR1 SGHNT and CDR2 YYREEE (reference sequence). The CDR3 bases are TGTGCCAGCAGCTTGGGTCAGAACTCCTACAATGAGCAGTTCTTC. Its protein product is CASSLGQNSYNEQFF.

This clone has a single count. The V gene is TRBV10-1, the J gene TRBJ2-7; possible D gene TRBD2, 5 bases. V was trimmed by 7 bases and J by 1 base, leaving 14 bases between them. Germline V gene lookup returns CDR1 WNHNN and CDR2 SYGVQD (reference sequence). This CDR3 comprises 14 residues. The CDR3 sequence is CASILDYPSYEQYF. CDR3 coding DNA: TGCGCCAGCATTTTAGACTACCCTTCCTACGAGCAGTACTTC.

This chain links TRBV7-9 with TRBJ2-5; no reliable D call. The CDR3 is 13 residues long. Between the trimmed V and J ends, which lost 5 bases and 7 bases, there was a span of 14 bases. Germline CDR1 is SEHNR and CDR2 is FQNEAQ (reference sequence). The CDR3 DNA follows: TGTGCCAGCAGCCCGGGTCAGAAGATGACCCAGTACTTC. Translating it yields CASSPGQKMTQYF.

J is TRBJ1-1 and V is TRBV19; a possible D gene is TRBD1 (6 bases). Germline CDR1 reads LNHDA; CDR2 reads SQIVND (reference sequence). V gave up 10 bases and J gave up 9 bases, with 18 bases separating them. The CDR3 runs to 12 residues. This chain's CDR3 is CAIDDRSGKAFF. CDR3 nucleotides: TGTGCCATCGACGACAGGAGCGGGAAAGCTTTCTTT.

This clone was detected only once. V usage is TRBV12-3 or TRBV12-4 and J usage is TRBJ1-3, with no clear D. V was shortened by 5 bases and J by 4 bases, with 9 bases between the two germline ends. CDR3 length equals 13 residues. CDR3 region: CASSPQAGNTIYF. The CDR3, as DNA: TGTGCCAGCAGTCCCCAAGCCGGAAACACCATATATTTT.

The chain employs TRBV4-2 and TRBJ2-3, with D possibly TRBD2 on 6 matching bases. Germline lookup yields CDR1 LGHNA and CDR2 YNFKEQ. This CDR3 spans 13 amino acids. V shed 3 bases and J shed 6 bases, with 10 bases lying between them. CDR3 sequence: CASSHPSVDTQYF. CDR3 in DNA: TGTGCCAGCAGCCACCCTAGCGTGGATACGCAGTATTTT.

This clone was seen just once. The V call is TRBV5-1, the J call TRBJ2-1; maybe TRBD1 (5 bases). Germline values: CDR1 SGHRS, CDR2 YFSETQ. The CDR3 contains 15 residues. V was trimmed by 0 bases and J by 2 bases, leaving 9 bases between them. The CDR3 reads CASSLEPGTYNEQFF. The CDR3 region has the DNA TGCGCCAGCAGCTTGGAGCCAGGGACCTACAATGAGCAGTTCTTC.

CDR3 amino acids: CASSQAETSLAKNIQYF. The CDR3 DNA sequence: TGCGCCAGCAGCCAAGCCGAGACTTCCTTAGCCAAAAACATTCAGTACTTC. This chain connects TRBV4-1 to TRBJ2-4; D is unresolved. V shed 1 base and J shed 0 bases, with 13 bases lying between them. The CDR3 has 17 amino acids. CDR1 and CDR2 (germline): MGHRA, YSYEKL.

The chain combines TRBV19 with TRBJ2-1, with a possible D match to TRBD1 (5 bases). Germline V gene lookup returns CDR1 LNHDA and CDR2 SQIVND (reference sequence). CDR3 size: 13 residues. Trimming took 4 bases from V and 7 from J, leaving 11 bases between them. This chain's CDR3 is CASSSDRKNEQFF. The CDR3 nucleotides are TGTGCCAGTAGTAGCGACAGAAAGAATGAGCAGTTCTTC.

V gene TRBV4-1 combines with J gene TRBJ2-2, with 8 bases that match TRBD2. Germline-derived CDR1 and CDR2 are MGHRA and YSYEKL. V lost 0 bases and J lost 8; bases outside the gene matches: 8. The CDR3 extends over 16 amino acids. The chain's CDR3 is CASSQDSGRVRGELFF. In DNA, the CDR3 is TGCGCCAGCAGCCAAGACAGCGGGAGAGTCCGGGGGGAGCTGTTTTTT.

The chain carries TRBV28 and TRBJ2-7; D call uncertain. The CDR3 consists of 13 residues. Per the germline V gene, CDR1 is MDHEN and CDR2 is SYDVKM. V gave up 3 bases and J gave up 2 bases, with 8 bases separating them. CDR3 coding DNA: TGTGCCAGCAGTTTGAACGGAGCCTACGAGCAGTACTTC. It encodes CASSLNGAYEQYF.